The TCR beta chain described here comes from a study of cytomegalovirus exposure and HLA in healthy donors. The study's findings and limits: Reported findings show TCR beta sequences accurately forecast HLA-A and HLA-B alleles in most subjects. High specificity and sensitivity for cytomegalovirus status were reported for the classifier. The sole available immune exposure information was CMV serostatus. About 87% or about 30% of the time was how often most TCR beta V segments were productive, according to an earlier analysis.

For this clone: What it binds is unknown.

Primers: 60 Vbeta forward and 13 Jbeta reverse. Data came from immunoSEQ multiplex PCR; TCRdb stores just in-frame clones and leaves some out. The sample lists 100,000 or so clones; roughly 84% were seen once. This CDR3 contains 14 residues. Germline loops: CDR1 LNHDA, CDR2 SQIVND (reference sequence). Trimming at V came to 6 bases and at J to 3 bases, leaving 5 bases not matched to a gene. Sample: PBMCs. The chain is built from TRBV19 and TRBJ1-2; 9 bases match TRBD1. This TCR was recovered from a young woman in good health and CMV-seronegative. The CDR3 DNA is TGTGCCAGTAGCTGGGGACAGGGATACTATGGCTACACCTTC. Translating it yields CASSWGQGYYGYTF.